This is a list of T cell receptor beta chains from one sample in a study of T cell changes during pregnancy in multiple sclerosis. Produced via immunoSEQ multiplex PCR; TCRdb's table is partial and in-frame only. The sample holds around 96,000 clones, around 93% seen once. The sequencing here drew on peripheral blood, taken in the third trimester of pregnancy. Receptor source: a female donor with multiple sclerosis, enrolled in a pregnancy study. CDR3s include the opening cysteine and the closing phenylalanine or tryptophan. A D gene is named only where the DNA matches it firmly. Only part of the rows carry a size: once, few, many, or a class if the clone is expanded.

>TRBJ2-7|TRBV5-1|NA|TRBD2
TGCGCCAGCAGCCCTGTTTTGGCGGGAGTGGGGCCCGACGAGCAGTACTTC
CASSPVLAGVGPDEQYF
>TRBJ2-3|TRBV12-5|NA|TRBD2
TGTGCTAGTGGTTTGGACGGCGGACTAGCGGGAGTTACAGATACGCAGTATTTT
CASGLDGGLAGVTDTQYF
>TRBJ2-3|TRBV5-1|NA|TRBD2
TGCGCCAGCAACCCGACTAGCGGGAGCGCAGATACGCAGTATTTT
CASNPTSGSADTQYF
>TRBJ2-4|TRBV30|NA|NA
TGTGCCTGGAGTCTTTGGGGGGTAGCCAAAAACATTCAGTACTTC
CAWSLWGVAKNIQYF
>TRBJ2-5|TRBV5-1|NA|TRBD2
TGCGCCAGCAGCTTTCCTAGCGGACAAGAGACCCAGTACTTC
CASSFPSGQETQYF
>TRBJ2-2|TRBV6-5|NA|NA
TGTGCCAGCAGCGCAAGGACAGTCAGCGGGGAGCTGTTTTTT
CASSARTVSGELFF
>TRBJ1-1|TRBV19|NA|NA
TGTGCCAGTAGTATCGTTTTGCAGTTGAACACTGAAGCTTTCTTT
CASSIVLQLNTEAFF
>TRBJ2-5|TRBV7-9|NA|NA
TGTGCCAGCAGCTATATTAGGAGCGGGGAGACCCAGTACTTC
CASSYIRSGETQYF
>TRBJ2-1|TRBV6-6|once|NA
TGTGCCAGTCCTCCCCGGAGCGGCTCCTACAATGAGCAGTTCTTC
CASPPRSGSYNEQFF
>TRBJ2-2|TRBV7-3|NA|TRBD1
TGTGCCAGCAGCTCCAAACAGGGGCCCACCGGGGAGCTGTTTTTT
CASSSKQGPTGELFF
>TRBJ2-2|TRBV6-5|NA|NA
TGTGCCAGCAGTTACTCCAAGCCAGCGTACGGGGAGCTGTTTTTT
CASSYSKPAYGELFF
>TRBJ2-7|TRBV7-8|NA|NA
TGTGCCAGCAGCCCTCGGGGAGGAACGGTGTACGAGCAGTACTTC
CASSPRGGTVYEQYF
>TRBJ1-1|TRBV7-9|NA|TRBD1
TGTGCCAGCAGCTTTCTAGGGGGCGCGAACACTGAAGCTTTCTTT
CASSFLGGANTEAFF
>TRBJ2-5|TRBV2|NA|NA
TGTGCCAGCAGGCGACAGCTCCAAGAGACCCAGTACTTC
CASRRQLQETQYF
>TRBJ1-2|TRBV2|once|NA
TGTGCCAGCAGCAACAGGGCCCTTTTCTATGGCTACACCTTC
CASSNRALFYGYTF
>TRBJ2-7|TRBV19|once|NA
TGTGCCAGTTCCAGGGGTTACTTTTCCTACGAGCAGTACTTC
CASSRGYFSYEQYF
>TRBJ1-2|TRBV28|NA|NA
TGTGCCAGCAATCCCCCAGGGAACTATGGCTACACCTTC
CASNPPGNYGYTF
>TRBJ2-5|TRBV29-1|once|TRBD1
TGCAGCGTCGCTCGCCCGCAGGGACAGGAGACCCAGTACTTC
CSVARPQGQETQYF
>TRBJ1-4|TRBV14|many|NA
TGTGCCAGCAGCCAAATCGGCAGGGCAAAGGAAAAACTGTTTTTT
CASSQIGRAKEKLFF
>TRBJ2-2|TRBV2|NA|NA
TGTGCCAGCAGGGAACCGGGACACCCCACCGGGGAGCTGTTTTTT
CASREPGHPTGELFF
>TRBJ2-2|TRBV6-1|NA|NA
TGTGCCAGCAGACGGACCGGGGAGCTGTTTTTT
CASRRTGELFF
>TRBJ2-2|TRBV19|NA|TRBD1
TGTGCCAGTAGTAAGAAGGGGGCAGGGACCGGGGAGCTGTTTTTT
CASSKKGAGTGELFF
>TRBJ1-5|TRBV5-6|NA|NA
TGTGCCAGCAGCTTGGGGGCGGCTTTCGGCGCGAGGGCCCAGCATTTT
CASSLGAAFGARAQHF
>TRBJ2-3|TRBV10-3|NA|NA
TGTGCCATCTCCCAGGGGAGCACAGATACGCAGTATTTT
CAISQGSTDTQYF
>TRBJ2-7|TRBV28|NA|NA
TGTGCCAGCAGTTTGAGGGGGACATCCTACGAGCAGTACTTC
CASSLRGTSYEQYF
>TRBJ1-4|TRBV6-1|NA|NA
TGTGCCAGCAGTGATGGCCTCCACAATGAAAAACTGTTTTTT
CASSDGLHNEKLFF
>TRBJ2-6|TRBV19|once|NA
TGTGCCAGTAGACTCCTGCGGAACTCTGGGGCCAACGTCCTGACTTTC
CASRLLRNSGANVLTF
>TRBJ1-2|TRBV29-1|NA|NA
TGCAGCGTTGATACCGCGCTCTATGGCTACACCTTC
CSVDTALYGYTF
>TRBJ1-4|TRBV11-2|NA|NA
TGTGCCAGCAGCAACGACGGGGGGGCAGGGGAAAAACTGTTTTTT
CASSNDGGAGEKLFF
>TRBJ2-3|TRBV5-4|NA|TRBD2
TGTGCCAGCAGCTTGGCCAGCGGGAGTGGCACAGATACGCAGTATTTT
CASSLASGSGTDTQYF
>TRBJ2-5|TRBV27|NA|NA
TGTGCCAGCAGTCCCCTGGACAAGCATAGACAAGAGACCCAGTACTTC
CASSPLDKHRQETQYF
>TRBJ2-7|TRBV19|NA|TRBD2
TGTGCCAGTAGTTTTCTAGCGGGAGCGGTCTACGAGCAGTACTTC
CASSFLAGAVYEQYF
>TRBJ2-7|TRBV29-1|NA|NA
TGCAGCGTTGACCTGACCGGGTCCTACGAGCAGTACTTC
CSVDLTGSYEQYF
>TRBJ2-7|TRBV5-4|NA|TRBD2
TGTGCCAGCTCCACTCTGCGGGGGTCCTCCTACGAGCAGTACTTC
CASSTLRGSSYEQYF
>TRBJ2-7|TRBV9|NA|TRBD1
TGTGCCAGCAGCGTAGGACAGGGGAACTACGAGCAGTACTTC
CASSVGQGNYEQYF
>TRBJ2-7|TRBV2|NA|NA
TGTGCCAGCAGTGAAGCCCATCCTAGTCCGGTCTACGAGCAGTACTTC
CASSEAHPSPVYEQYF
>TRBJ1-5|TRBV5-1|NA|NA
TGCGCCAGCAGCCCTACAGGGCCCAATCAGCCCCAGCATTTT
CASSPTGPNQPQHF
>TRBJ2-3|TRBV10-3|NA|TRBD2
TGTGCCATCAGTGAGTCCGGACTAGCGAGCACAGATACGCAGTATTTT
CAISESGLASTDTQYF
>TRBJ1-2|TRBV5-1|NA|NA
TGCGCCAGCAGCTTGGATCTCCCCGGGGTCGGCGGCTACACCTTC
CASSLDLPGVGGYTF
>TRBJ2-1|TRBV5-1|NA|TRBD2
TGCGCCAGCAGCCTAAGACTAGCGGGAGGGCCGAACCACAATGAGCAGTTCTTC
CASSLRLAGGPNHNEQFF
>TRBJ2-4|TRBV2|once|TRBD1
TGTGCCAGCAGTGAGAGGGACAGGGGCATTCAGTACTTC
CASSERDRGIQYF
>TRBJ1-5|TRBV18|NA|TRBD1
TGTGCCAGCTCACCGGACAGGGTGGGGGGTCAGCCCCAGCATTTT
CASSPDRVGGQPQHF
>TRBJ2-7|TRBV2|NA|NA
TGTGCCAGCGCGGGTTCTGCCAATTCCTACGAGCAGTACTTC
CASAGSANSYEQYF
>TRBJ1-5|TRBV7-9|NA|NA
TGTGCCAGCAGCTACGGGAGTAGCAATCAGCCCCAGCATTTT
CASSYGSSNQPQHF
>TRBJ2-5|TRBV7-8|NA|TRBD2
TGTGCCAGCAGCTCCTTGGGACTAGCGGACCAAGAGACCCAGTACTTC
CASSSLGLADQETQYF
>TRBJ2-3|TRBV7-6|once|NA
TGTGCCAGCAGCTCACACACAGATACGCAGTATTTT
CASSSHTDTQYF
>TRBJ2-2|TRBV6-5|NA|NA
TGTGCCAGCAGTTACTTCGGGACGAACACCGGGGAGCTGTTTTTT
CASSYFGTNTGELFF
>TRBJ2-5|TRBV6-5|NA|TRBD1
TGTGCCAGCAGTTACTCTACAGGGGGATTCGGGGAGACCCAGTACTTC
CASSYSTGGFGETQYF
>TRBJ2-7|TRBV5-8|NA|NA
TGTGCCAGCTCCTCCGGAGTCTCCTACGAGCAGTACTTC
CASSSGVSYEQYF
>TRBJ2-4|TRBV19|NA|TRBD2
TGTGCCAGTAGTTTCCGAACCGGGACTAGCGGGAGTACCAAAAACATTCAGTACTTC
CASSFRTGTSGSTKNIQYF
>TRBJ1-1|TRBV11-2|NA|TRBD1
TGTGCCAGCAGCCCAGGGGGACTTGAAGCTTTCTTT
CASSPGGLEAFF
>TRBJ1-1|TRBV10-3|NA|NA
TGTGCCACAAAGCACAATGAACTGGGCGGGGAGGCTTTCTTT
CATKHNELGGEAFF
>TRBJ2-7|TRBV6-6|NA|TRBD1
TGTGCCAGCAGACGGACAGGGACCTCCTACGAGCAGTACTTC
CASRRTGTSYEQYF